The clone carrying this T cell receptor beta chain was counted once. V dropped 7 bases and J dropped 13 bases, with 34 bases sitting between them. The length of the CDR3 is 17 residues. Using its own MiXCR run on the RT-PCR reads, TCRdb lists one record per CDR3 protein. In the table there are about 680,000 distinct CDR3 sequences, 11% to 15% of which are singletons. Sequencing was performed on memory CD4+ T cells from blood. The chain recombines TRBV12-3 or TRBV12-4 with TRBJ1-1, with D possibly TRBD1 on 6 matching bases. The TCR sequence derives from a female donor in good health, serving as a healthy control. The DNA of the CDR3 is TGTGCCAGCACCCAAGGCGGGGGGGGCGCGGCTGGTCTTATGGTTTTCTTT. Its protein product is CASTQGGGGAAGLMVFF.